The rows below give T cell receptor beta chains drawn from one sample of a study of CD8+CD57+ T cells in acquired aplastic anemia. TCRdb reprocessed the reads via MiXCR and lists one record per CDR3 protein. The data hold some 180,000 distinct CDR3 sequences, with 63% observed a single time. Sequencing used sorted CD4+, CD8+, or CD8+CD57+ T cells (not recorded which) from PBMCs. Receptors were obtained from a human donor with aplastic anemia. Each CDR3 is given with its conserved first and last residue. D genes are given only for firm matches. Clone size, where shown, is once, few, many, or a class for clones that have expanded.

size,V,J,D,CDR3,DNA
-,TRBV12-3/TRBV12-4,TRBJ2-7,TRBD2,CASTSRLAGEREQYF,TGTGCCAGCACCTCTCGACTAGCGGGGGAACGTGAGCAGTACTTC
-,TRBV7-9,TRBJ2-1,TRBD2,CASSISGSWYNEQFF,TGTGCCAGCAGCATTAGCGGGAGTTGGTACAATGAGCAGTTCTTC
-,TRBV19,TRBJ1-4,TRBD1,CASSWGQSNEKLFF,TGTGCCAGTAGCTGGGGACAGAGTAATGAAAAACTGTTTTTT
once,TRBV20-1,TRBJ2-7,TRBD2,CSASPGGAGGHEQYF,TGCAGTGCAAGTCCGGGGGGAGCGGGGGGCCACGAGCAGTACTTC
few,TRBV5-1,TRBJ2-3,TRBD1,CASSLTGGDEQYF,TGCGCCAGCAGCTTGACAGGGGGCGATGAGCAGTATTTT
-,TRBV19,TRBJ1-2,-,CASSIGTVPSYTF,TGTGCCAGTAGTATAGGGACCGTCCCCAGCTACACCTTC
-,TRBV2,TRBJ2-7,-,CASSVRDMPPYEQYF,TGTGCCAGCAGTGTGAGGGACATGCCTCCCTACGAGCAGTACTTC
many,TRBV5-6,TRBJ2-2,-,CASRDTTNTGELFF,TGTGCCAGCCGGGACACGACGAACACCGGGGAGCTGTTTTTT
once,TRBV7-3,TRBJ2-2,TRBD1,CASRLSSTGTGGTGEPFF,TGTGCCAGCAGACTTAGCTCCACCGGGACAGGAGGCACCGGGGAGCCGTTTTTT
-,TRBV6-2/TRBV6-3,TRBJ2-7,-,CASSWQGYEQYF,TGTGCCAGCAGTTGGCAGGGCTACGAGCAGTACTTC
-,TRBV25-1,TRBJ2-2,-,CASSEHPGAGEPTGELFF,TGTGCCAGCAGTGAACACCCCGGGGCAGGGGAGCCCACCGGGGAGCTGTTTTTT
-,TRBV10-3,TRBJ2-1,TRBD2,CAISEGDYQFF,TGTGCCATCAGTGAAGGGGACTACCAGTTCTTC
-,TRBV30,TRBJ1-4,TRBD1,CAWSRQGANEKLFF,TGTGCCTGGAGCAGACAGGGAGCTAATGAAAAACTGTTTTTT
many,TRBV19,TRBJ1-5,-,CASSILGHSNQPQHF,TGTGCCAGTAGTATTTTGGGCCATAGCAATCAGCCCCAGCATTTT
-,TRBV10-1,TRBJ1-2,TRBD1,CASSDSDRGCGYTF,TGCGCCAGCAGTGATTCGGACAGGGGGTGTGGCTACACCTTC
-,TRBV5-6,TRBJ2-5,-,CASSLLIDQETQYF,TGTGCCAGCAGCTTGTTAATCGACCAAGAGACCCAGTACTTC
-,TRBV20-1,TRBJ1-1,-,CSARVGTVNTEAFF,TGCAGTGCTAGAGTAGGGACGGTGAACACTGAAGCTTTCTTT
-,TRBV24-1,TRBJ1-1,-,CATSDRGNTEAFF,TGTGCCACCAGTGATCGGGGTAACACTGAAGCTTTCTTT
-,TRBV4-1,TRBJ1-5,TRBD1,CASSQPRDRGPGQPQHF,TGCGCCAGCAGCCAACCCCGGGACAGGGGGCCCGGCCAGCCCCAGCATTTT
-,TRBV2,TRBJ2-3,-,CASSPLVAPDTQYF,TGTGCCAGCAGCCCTCTAGTAGCGCCAGATACGCAGTATTTT
-,TRBV24-1,TRBJ2-5,-,CATSGSFQETQYF,TGTGCCACCAGTGGTTCCTTCCAAGAGACCCAGTACTTC
-,TRBV6-4,TRBJ2-7,-,CASSEPSYEQYF,TGTGCCAGCAGTGAGCCAAGTTACGAGCAGTACTTC
-,TRBV12-3/TRBV12-4,TRBJ2-3,-,CASSLDFPDTQYF,TGTGCCAGCAGTTTGGACTTTCCAGATACGCAGTATTTT
-,TRBV20-1,TRBJ2-3,-,CSAGLPSTDTQYF,TGCAGTGCTGGACTACCTAGCACAGATACGCAGTATTTT
-,TRBV19,TRBJ2-7,-,CASSIRGDEQYF,TGTGCCAGTAGTATACGCGGGGACGAGCAGTACTTC
-,TRBV7-2,TRBJ2-3,-,CASSRIGDTQYF,TGTGCCAGCAGCAGAATCGGGGATACGCAGTATTTT
-,TRBV2,TRBJ2-7,TRBD1,CASREGTGGREQYF,TGTGCCAGTCGCGAAGGGACAGGGGGGCGGGAGCAGTACTTC
-,TRBV4-2,TRBJ1-2,TRBD1,CASRTAGTDYGYTF,TGTGCCAGCAGAACTGCCGGGACAGACTATGGCTACACCTTC
many,TRBV2,TRBJ2-7,-,CASSEEAASYEQYF,TGTGCCAGCAGTGAAGAGGCAGCTTCCTACGAGCAGTACTTC
-,TRBV29-1,TRBJ1-1,-,CSGAGEATEAFF,TGCAGCGGAGCAGGGGAGGCCACTGAAGCTTTCTTT
once,TRBV11-2,TRBJ2-7,-,CASSLRRVSSYEQYF,TGTGCCAGCAGCTTACGGCGGGTTTCGAGCTACGAGCAGTACTTC
-,TRBV7-3,TRBJ2-2,TRBD2,CASSSLRGSLNTGELFF,TGTGCCAGCAGCTCCCTGCGGGGGTCACTAAACACCGGGGAGCTGTTTTTT
few,TRBV2,TRBJ2-5,TRBD2,CASTGLAGGPGETQYF,TGTGCCAGCACTGGACTAGCGGGAGGGCCGGGGGAGACCCAGTACTTC
-,TRBV7-9,TRBJ1-5,TRBD1,CASSHTGDRVNQPQHF,TGTGCCAGCAGCCACACGGGAGACAGGGTCAATCAGCCCCAGCATTTT
-,TRBV7-8,TRBJ1-6,TRBD1,CASSLTGQGSPLHF,TGTGCCAGCAGCTTGACAGGGCAAGGCTCACCCCTCCACTTT
many,TRBV12-5,TRBJ2-2,TRBD1,CASGSDRGGTGELFF,TGTGCTAGTGGTTCCGACAGGGGAGGCACCGGGGAGCTGTTTTTT
many,TRBV5-1,TRBJ1-1,-,CASSLWRPQNTEAFF,TGCGCCAGCAGCTTGTGGAGACCGCAGAACACTGAAGCTTTCTTT
-,TRBV12-3/TRBV12-4,TRBJ1-2,-,CASSLIGRDFYGDTF,TGTGCCAGCAGTTTAATAGGGAGGGATTTCTATGGCGACACCTTC
once,TRBV20-1,TRBJ2-3,-,CSITKSTDTQYF,TGCAGTATAACGAAAAGCACAGATACGCAGTATTTT
few,TRBV29-1,TRBJ1-2,TRBD1,CSVRTGDYGYTF,TGCAGCGTACGGACAGGCGACTATGGCTACACCTTC
many,TRBV19,TRBJ1-2,-,CASSPAGDFYGYTF,TGTGCCAGTAGTCCGGCAGGAGACTTCTATGGCTACACCTTC
-,TRBV12-3/TRBV12-4,TRBJ1-1,-,CASRLNRANTEAFF,TGTGCCAGCCGCCTGAACAGGGCAAACACTGAAGCTTTCTTT
-,TRBV20-1,TRBJ2-3,-,CSARSTAGGDTQYF,TGCAGTGCTAGAAGTACAGCTGGGGGAGATACGCAGTATTTT
-,TRBV19,TRBJ2-1,TRBD2,CASRQRELSYNEQFF,TGTGCCAGTAGGCAGCGGGAGTTGTCCTACAATGAGCAGTTCTTC
-,TRBV19,TRBJ1-1,-,CASMSRRATEAFF,TGTGCCAGTATGTCCCGCAGGGCAACTGAAGCTTTCTTT
few,TRBV3-1,TRBJ1-3,TRBD1,CASSRSTGQDGGNTIYF,TGTGCCAGCAGCCGCTCGACTGGACAGGATGGGGGAAACACCATATATTTT
few,TRBV2,TRBJ2-4,-,CASLDGFIQYF,TGTGCCAGCCTCGATGGGTTCATTCAGTACTTC
-,TRBV10-3,TRBJ2-3,-,CAISGLGTSTDTQYF,TGTGCCATCAGTGGCCTGGGGACTAGCACAGATACGCAGTATTTT
-,TRBV27,TRBJ2-2,-,CASSRSSQAGTESIGGQLFF,TGTGCCAGCAGTCGATCCTCACAGGCGGGAACCGAATCGATTGGTGGGCAGCTGTTTTTT
-,TRBV12-3/TRBV12-4,TRBJ1-4,TRBD1,CASSGQGREKLFF,TGTGCCAGCAGTGGACAGGGTCGGGAAAAACTGTTTTTT
many,TRBV2,TRBJ1-3,-,CASSETGAGNTIYF,TGTGCCAGCAGTGAGACGGGGGCAGGAAACACCATATATTTT
-,TRBV20-1,TRBJ2-1,-,CSAKTVTGQFF,TGCAGTGCTAAAACTGTCACGGGACAGTTCTTC
-,TRBV30,TRBJ1-1,-,CAWSVQPEAFF,TGTGCCTGGAGTGTACAGCCAGAAGCTTTCTTT
-,TRBV4-3,TRBJ2-7,TRBD2,CASSQGLAGYEQYF,TGCGCCAGCAGCCAAGGACTAGCGGGTTACGAGCAGTACTTC
-,TRBV15,TRBJ1-1,-,CATSEVRTGRRGRGTEAFF,TGTGCCACCAGCGAAGTGCGAACAGGACGAAGGGGAAGGGGGACTGAAGCTTTCTTT
-,TRBV5-1,TRBJ2-7,-,CASSLEPTPTDEQYF,TGCGCCAGCAGCTTGGAGCCAACCCCCACGGACGAGCAGTACTTC
few,TRBV10-3,TRBJ1-2,TRBD1,CASSRGGGYGYTF,TGTGCCAGCAGCCGAGGGGGCGGGTATGGCTACACCTTC
-,TRBV4-1,TRBJ2-7,-,CASSQKTLSYEQYF,TGCGCCAGCAGCCAAAAAACCCTCTCCTACGAGCAGTACTTC
-,TRBV7-2,TRBJ2-7,-,CASSSPPGTPSYEQYF,TGTGCCAGCAGCTCTCCGCCCGGGACACCTTCCTACGAGCAGTACTTC